Listed below are T cell receptor beta chains from one sample, sequenced in a study of blood T cell repertoires in COVID-19. Sequenced by immunoSEQ multiplex PCR; TCRdb stores in-frame clones only, minus some. Found here are around 280,000 clones, about 90% of them singletons; the top ten hold 2.2%. Material for sequencing was peripheral blood. The receptors shown here come from a woman aged 45-59 years who had recovered from COVID-19. Each CDR3 is given with its conserved first and last residue. Fields, in order: D gene, J gene, clone size, V gene, CDR3 DNA, CDR3 protein. A D gene is named only where the DNA matches it firmly. Some rows have no size entry. The others give once, few or many, or a class for an expanded clone.

- | TRBJ2-5 | - | TRBV2 | TGTGCCAGCAGTGTTATGCGCGGAGGGGAGACCCAGTACTTC | CASSVMRGGETQYF
- | TRBJ1-1 | once | TRBV11-2 | TGTGCCAGCAGCTATACAAATGAAGCTTTCTTT | CASSYTNEAFF
- | TRBJ1-2 | - | TRBV5-6 | TGTGCCAGCAGCTTGGGTAGGGGATCAGGGGGCTACACCTTC | CASSLGRGSGGYTF
TRBD1 | TRBJ1-2 | - | TRBV10-3 | TGTGCCATCAGTGACGGGGACAGGGACGGCTACACCTTC | CAISDGDRDGYTF
TRBD1 | TRBJ2-1 | - | TRBV25-1 | TGTGCCAGCCGCCCCCCAACCGGGACAGGGGGAAATGAGCAGTTCTTC | CASRPPTGTGGNEQFF
TRBD2 | TRBJ2-3 | - | TRBV24-1 | TGTGCCACCAGTGACCCACGGGGGGACACAGATACGCAGTATTTT | CATSDPRGDTDTQYF
TRBD2 | TRBJ2-2 | - | TRBV27 | TGTGCCAGCCGCCGGGAAAAGCGGGAGGGCCCCGCCCGGGAGCTGTTTTTT | CASRREKREGPARELFF
TRBD1 | TRBJ1-2 | - | TRBV28 | TGTGCCAGCAGTAACTGGGACAGGGTCTTAGGCTATGGCTACACCTTC | CASSNWDRVLGYGYTF
TRBD1 | TRBJ2-3 | - | TRBV5-1 | TGCGCCAGCAGCTTGGGGCCTCTCGGGACAGGGACCACAGATACGCAGTATTTT | CASSLGPLGTGTTDTQYF
TRBD1 | TRBJ2-7 | - | TRBV5-5 | TGTGCCAGCAGCCTAGGACAGGGACTCGCCTACGAGCAGTACTTC | CASSLGQGLAYEQYF
- | TRBJ2-2 | few | TRBV5-1 | TGCGCCAGCAGCTTGGGGGCCAAAAGAGTCGGGGAGCTGTTTTTT | CASSLGAKRVGELFF
TRBD1 | TRBJ1-1 | - | TRBV30 | TGTGCCTGGAGGATCAGGGGGGTCACTGAAGCTTTCTTT | CAWRIRGVTEAFF
- | TRBJ2-7 | - | TRBV18 | TGTGCCAGCTCACCACCTTCCAGGGCCCACGAGCAGTACTTC | CASSPPSRAHEQYF
- | TRBJ2-5 | - | TRBV2 | TGTGCCAGCATGAGGCACCAAGAGACCCAGTACTTC | CASMRHQETQYF
- | TRBJ1-2 | - | TRBV10-3 | TGTGCCATCAGGATGGGGCAGGACAACTATGGCTACACCTTC | CAIRMGQDNYGYTF
- | TRBJ1-1 | - | TRBV7-3 | TGTGCCAGCAGCCAGGATGGCTCCAGAAACACTGAAGCTTTCTTT | CASSQDGSRNTEAFF
- | TRBJ2-1 | - | TRBV20-1 | TGCAGTGCTAGATTCGTCGGGGAGCAGTTCTTC | CSARFVGEQFF
- | TRBJ1-2 | once | TRBV3-1/TRBV3-2 | TGTGCCAGCAGCCAGCGGGGGGGAGATGGCTACACCTTC | CASSQRGGDGYTF
- | TRBJ1-2 | few | TRBV29-1 | TGCAGCGTCCCGAGGGAGGGGGACTATGGCTACACCTTC | CSVPREGDYGYTF
TRBD2 | TRBJ2-7 | once | TRBV6-5 | TGTGCCAGCAGTTACGGTACTAGCGAGTACGAGCAGTACTTC | CASSYGTSEYEQYF
- | TRBJ1-1 | - | TRBV5-1 | TGCGCCAGCAGCTTAGCGACAGCCATGAACACTGAAGCTTTCTTT | CASSLATAMNTEAFF
TRBD1 | TRBJ1-2 | - | TRBV10-3 | TGTGCCATCACCCCGGGACAGGGTTATGGCTACACCTTC | CAITPGQGYGYTF
TRBD1 | TRBJ1-2 | - | TRBV29-1 | TGCAGCGTTGAAGACAGGGGGCTAAACTATGGCTACACCTTC | CSVEDRGLNYGYTF
- | TRBJ2-3 | - | TRBV27 | TGTGCCAGCACCGGTGCCCGGGAGCGGGGCACAGATACGCAGTATTTT | CASTGARERGTDTQYF
TRBD2 | TRBJ2-1 | - | TRBV5-1 | TGCGCCAGCAGCCTGGGACTAGCGGGAGGAAGGGATGAGCAGTTCTTC | CASSLGLAGGRDEQFF
TRBD2 | TRBJ2-3 | - | TRBV5-5 | TGTGCCAGCAGCTTTTTTGCTAGCGGAGACGGGACAGATACGCAGTATTTT | CASSFFASGDGTDTQYF
TRBD1 | TRBJ2-7 | - | TRBV2 | TGTGCCAGCAGTCCTTTGACAGGGTTAGACTACGAGCAGTACTTC | CASSPLTGLDYEQYF
- | TRBJ1-1 | few | TRBV30 | TGTGCCTGGACCGGTACTGAAGCTTTCTTT | CAWTGTEAFF
- | TRBJ1-1 | - | TRBV5-8 | TGTGCCCCTGCGGTGGGCACTGAAGCTTTCTTT | CAPAVGTEAFF
TRBD1 | TRBJ2-3 | - | TRBV7-9 | TGTGCCAGCAGCTTAGACCAGGGACAGGGTTCGGATACGCAGTATTTT | CASSLDQGQGSDTQYF
TRBD1 | TRBJ2-7 | - | TRBV11-2 | TGTGCCAGCAGCCTCGCCGGGACAGCCTACGAGCAGTACTTC | CASSLAGTAYEQYF
TRBD1 | TRBJ2-7 | - | TRBV4-1 | TGCGCCAGCAGCCGGGGACAGGGAGAGGGCGAGCAGTACTTC | CASSRGQGEGEQYF
- | TRBJ2-7 | once | TRBV19 | TGTGCCAGTAGTACAAGGACGACTAGTAACTCCGAGCAGTACTTC | CASSTRTTSNSEQYF
TRBD1 | TRBJ1-2 | many | TRBV6-5 | TGTGCCAGCAGTCGGGGACAGCAGCTTACCTTC | CASSRGQQLTF
- | TRBJ1-2 | - | TRBV6-2/TRBV6-3 | TGTGCCAGCAGTCCGACAGCGATGAACTATGGCTACACCTTC | CASSPTAMNYGYTF
TRBD1 | TRBJ1-1 | - | TRBV2 | TGTGCCAGCAGAGCCTCAACAGGGGTGAACACTGAAGCTTTCTTT | CASRASTGVNTEAFF
TRBD1 | TRBJ1-4 | - | TRBV27 | TGTGCCAGCAGTGCCCGGACAGGAAGAAATGAAAAACTGTTTTTT | CASSARTGRNEKLFF
TRBD1 | TRBJ1-1 | - | TRBV15 | TGTGCCACCAGCAGAGATTATCCGCCGGGACAGATGAACACTGAAGCTTTCTTT | CATSRDYPPGQMNTEAFF
- | TRBJ1-4 | - | TRBV30 | TGTGCCTGGAGTGTAGCGGAAAAACTGTTTTTT | CAWSVAEKLFF
TRBD1 | TRBJ1-5 | many | TRBV12-3/TRBV12-4 | TGTGCCAGCAGTGGACAGGGCAATCAGCCCCAGCATTTT | CASSGQGNQPQHF
- | TRBJ1-2 | - | TRBV7-3 | TGTGCCAGCACGCGGGAGTGGAGCTATGGCTACACCTTC | CASTREWSYGYTF
TRBD1 | TRBJ1-2 | - | TRBV7-2 | TGTGCCAGCAGCTTATTACAGGGGGTTTATGGCTACACCTTC | CASSLLQGVYGYTF
- | TRBJ1-4 | - | TRBV11-2 | TGTGCCAGCAGCTTCTCCGAAAAACTGTTTTTT | CASSFSEKLFF
- | TRBJ1-1 | - | TRBV28 | TGTGCCAGCAGTCCTATGGGGCAGGGCCGGACTGAAGCTTTCTTT | CASSPMGQGRTEAFF
TRBD1 | TRBJ2-1 | - | TRBV25-1 | TGTGCCAGCAGTGATACGGGACAGGGGGTCGATGAGCAGTTCTTC | CASSDTGQGVDEQFF
- | TRBJ1-3 | once | TRBV27 | TGTGCCAGCAGTTTCCAGATTGGAAACACCATATATTTT | CASSFQIGNTIYF
- | TRBJ2-1 | - | TRBV30 | TGTGCCTGGTCTACAGGCAATGAGCAGTTCTTC | CAWSTGNEQFF
- | TRBJ1-4 | - | TRBV19 | TGTGCCAGTAGTACCAGTTCCGGGAGGGGAGAAAAACTGTTTTTT | CASSTSSGRGEKLFF
- | TRBJ1-5 | once | TRBV30 | TGTGCCTGGAGTTTCAAGGGCGGGGGGCGCAATCAGCCCCAGCATTTT | CAWSFKGGGRNQPQHF
- | TRBJ1-6 | many | TRBV27 | TGTGCCAGCAGCCCCCGAGCAGGGAATAATAATTCACCCCTCCACTTT | CASSPRAGNNNSPLHF
- | TRBJ2-1 | - | TRBV9 | TGTGCCAGCAGCGCCCATCACAGGGAGCTTGAGCAGTTCTTC | CASSAHHRELEQFF
- | TRBJ2-2 | - | TRBV30 | TGTGCCTGGAGAAACGACTTGAACACCGGGGAGCTGTTTTTT | CAWRNDLNTGELFF
- | TRBJ2-3 | - | TRBV6-1 | TGTGCCAGCAGTGAAGGGAGTAGCGGACCCCTCACAGATACGCAGTATTTT | CASSEGSSGPLTDTQYF
TRBD1 | TRBJ2-7 | - | TRBV5-6 | TGTGCCAGCAGCCCAGGTTCGGGACAGGGGACTTACGAGCAGTACTTC | CASSPGSGQGTYEQYF
- | TRBJ1-2 | - | TRBV5-1 | TGCGCCAGCCGACCATCCGTTCGCCAGGGCCACTATGGCTACACCTTC | CASRPSVRQGHYGYTF
- | TRBJ1-3 | - | TRBV29-1 | TGCAGCGTTTCCGCAGGCGACCTCGACTCTGGAAACACCATATATTTT | CSVSAGDLDSGNTIYF
- | TRBJ1-2 | - | TRBV10-3 | TGTGCCATCAGTGAGTCGGGCGGGTCCTATGGCTACACCTTC | CAISESGGSYGYTF
- | TRBJ1-5 | - | TRBV10-1 | TGCGCCAGCAGTGAGTGCACCTGGGGGCGTCCTAATAGCAATCAGCCCCAGCATTTT | CASSECTWGRPNSNQPQHF
TRBD1 | TRBJ2-5 | - | TRBV27 | TGTGCCAGCAGGTTCTTGGGACAGGGGAGGGGAGAGACCCAGTACTTC | CASRFLGQGRGETQYF
- | TRBJ1-2 | - | TRBV6-2/TRBV6-3 | TGTGCCAGCAGCGCCCGTGGACAGCTCTATGGCTACACCTTC | CASSARGQLYGYTF